The present T cell receptor beta chain was sequenced within a study of T cell clonality in common variable immunodeficiency. CDR1 and CDR2 (germline): MNHEY, SMNVEV (reference sequence). The CDR3 runs to 14 residues. V lost 2 bases, J lost 0 bases, and 8 bases lay in between. This clone was counted ten times or more. The sequence runs out 3 residues before the end of the CDR3; the remainder is reconstructed from the germline J gene. Equal genomic DNA amounts from CVID and control samples were sequenced. Assay: immunoSEQ multiplex PCR; the TCRdb copy retains only in-frame clones and omits some. This sample has tens of thousands of clones, each found more than once.

Source material: peripheral blood mononuclear cells. This TCR was recovered from a person aged 18 to 70 in good health. The V call is TRBV27, the J call TRBJ2-7; D gene ambiguous. Incomplete CDR3 DNA: TGTGCCAGCAGTTTAGCGTACCCCTCCTACGAG. Translated, it gives CASSLAYPSYE. The whole CDR3 sequence is CASSLAYPSYEQYF.